These T cell receptor beta chains were read from a single sample in a study of T cell responses to AZD1222 COVID-19 vaccine. Clones were read by immunoSEQ multiplex PCR, and TCRdb kept only the in-frame ones, dropping some. Counted here are 130,000 to 150,000 clones, around 91% occurring once; the ten biggest clones make up 4% to 6%. Sample: peripheral blood, taken on day 0 of AZD1222 vaccination. Every receptor here comes from an adult in good health. Each CDR3 is given with its conserved first and last residue. D genes are given only for firm matches. Clone size is shown for a subset of rows, as once, few, many or a class of expanded clone.

TGTGCCAGCAGTGATCCGGGGTCCACCGGGGAGCTGTTTTTT	CASSDPGSTGELFF	TRBV6-1	TRBJ2-2	NA	NA
TGTGCCAGTAGTATCGGACAGGGGGCGATGCCCCAGCATTTT	CASSIGQGAMPQHF	TRBV19	TRBJ1-5	TRBD1	NA
TGTGCCAGCAGCTGGAAAGTAGGGAATGAGCAGTTCTTC	CASSWKVGNEQFF	TRBV13	TRBJ2-1	NA	NA
TGTGCCAGCAGCGTCCCACAGGGGTGGCTCCCAGATACGCAGTATTTT	CASSVPQGWLPDTQYF	TRBV9	TRBJ2-3	TRBD1	NA
TGTGCCAGCAGTTCGTACGGGGTCTCTTATGGCTACACCTTC	CASSSYGVSYGYTF	TRBV6-5	TRBJ1-2	NA	NA
TGTGCCAGCAGCCTCGCCGGGACTAGTTACGGCAATGAGCAGTTCTTC	CASSLAGTSYGNEQFF	TRBV28	TRBJ2-1	TRBD2	NA
TGTGCCAGCAGCTGGGGACTAGCGGGGGCGGAAGAGACCCAGTACTTC	CASSWGLAGAEETQYF	TRBV5-4	TRBJ2-5	TRBD2	NA
TGTGCCAGCAGTACTACTGACACCTACGAGCAGTACTTC	CASSTTDTYEQYF	TRBV27	TRBJ2-7	NA	NA
TGTGCCAGCACTCCACAGGGGAAATATTCACCCCTCCACTTT	CASTPQGKYSPLHF	TRBV3-1/TRBV3-2	TRBJ1-6	TRBD1	NA
TGCAGCGTTGGGGCTTACCCGATGGGCACTGAAGCTTTCTTT	CSVGAYPMGTEAFF	TRBV29-1	TRBJ1-1	NA	NA
TGTGCCAGCAGCCTCGGACAGGGTCCGTACGAGCAGTACTTC	CASSLGQGPYEQYF	TRBV3-1/TRBV3-2	TRBJ2-7	TRBD1	NA
TGTGCCAGCAGTGCGGGGGTCGACAATGAGCAGTTCTTC	CASSAGVDNEQFF	TRBV6-4	TRBJ2-1	NA	once
TGTGCCAGCAGCTTGGCCGGGGCTAGCGGAACCGGGGAGCTGTTTTTT	CASSLAGASGTGELFF	TRBV5-4	TRBJ2-2	TRBD2	NA
TGTGCCAGCAGTAAACAGGCTGTCTATGGCTACACCTTC	CASSKQAVYGYTF	TRBV28	TRBJ1-2	NA	NA
TGTGCCAGCAGTTTTCGAGGGCTGAACACTGAAGCTTTCTTT	CASSFRGLNTEAFF	TRBV27	TRBJ1-1	NA	NA
TGTGCCAGCAGCCCCGACTGGAACTATGGCTACACCTTC	CASSPDWNYGYTF	TRBV7-9	TRBJ1-2	NA	NA
TGCAGCGTTCTTCGGACAGTTTTAGGGGAGACCCAGTACTTC	CSVLRTVLGETQYF	TRBV29-1	TRBJ2-5	NA	once
TGTGCCAGCAGGGATACTAGCGGGGAACACAATGAGCAGTTCTTC	CASRDTSGEHNEQFF	TRBV6-4	TRBJ2-1	TRBD2	NA
TGTGCCAGCTCCAGGGGTCAGGGCACTGAAGCTTTCTTT	CASSRGQGTEAFF	TRBV6-4	TRBJ1-1	NA	NA
TGTGCCAGCAGCTCCGGACAGGGGGCCTGGGGCTACACCTTC	CASSSGQGAWGYTF	TRBV11-1	TRBJ1-2	TRBD1	NA
TGTGCCAGCAGTTACTATGGGACCTCCTACAATGAGCAGTTCTTC	CASSYYGTSYNEQFF	TRBV6-2/TRBV6-3	TRBJ2-1	NA	NA
TGTGCCAGCAGCCCCCGTGGAGGGGGATCTCAGCCCCAGCATTTT	CASSPRGGGSQPQHF	TRBV7-9	TRBJ1-5	NA	NA
TGTGCCAGCAGTGAAGGGAGCGGGAGGGCGTCGAACAATGAGCAGTTCTTC	CASSEGSGRASNNEQFF	TRBV6-1	TRBJ2-1	TRBD2	NA
TGTGCCAGCAGCGGGGGCGGCGTCGGGTACGAGCAGTACTTC	CASSGGGVGYEQYF	TRBV9	TRBJ2-7	NA	NA
TGTGCCAGCAGTTCCGAGGCGGGGAAAGGTCAGCCCCAGCATTTT	CASSSEAGKGQPQHF	TRBV27	TRBJ1-5	NA	NA
TGTGCCAGCAGCGAGGGCCCCAGCTACGAGCAGTACTTC	CASSEGPSYEQYF	TRBV9	TRBJ2-7	NA	few
TGTGCCAGCAGTCTCGTGGGACCCTATGGCTACACCTTC	CASSLVGPYGYTF	TRBV12-3/TRBV12-4	TRBJ1-2	NA	NA
TGTGCCAGCAGCCAACTGAGGAAGGAGACCCAGTACTTC	CASSQLRKETQYF	TRBV14	TRBJ2-5	NA	NA
TGTGCCAGCAGCCATTCGGGACTAGCGGGAGGGCCCAACACAGATACGCAGTATTTT	CASSHSGLAGGPNTDTQYF	TRBV3-1/TRBV3-2	TRBJ2-3	TRBD2	NA
TGTGCTCACCCACCGAGCAGGCTCACCCCCTACGAGCAGTACTTC	CAHPPSRLTPYEQYF	TRBV28	TRBJ2-7	NA	NA
TGTGCCACCACAATCGGACAGGGAGGTGAAGCTTTCTTT	CATTIGQGGEAFF	TRBV6-5	TRBJ1-1	TRBD1	NA
TGCGCCAGCAGTGAGTCGAGCCGTAGCGGGGGGAACAATGAGCAGTTCTTC	CASSESSRSGGNNEQFF	TRBV10-2	TRBJ2-1	TRBD2	NA
TGTGCCACCCTCGACAGGGCTGGAAACACCATATATTTT	CATLDRAGNTIYF	TRBV19	TRBJ1-3	TRBD1	NA
TGTGCCAGCAGCTTAGGCGGGATCTGGGGGGAGACCCAGTACTTC	CASSLGGIWGETQYF	TRBV11-2	TRBJ2-5	NA	NA
TGTGCCAGCAGCTTATCCCAGGGGGCAGCTTTCTTT	CASSLSQGAAFF	TRBV7-2	TRBJ1-1	TRBD1	NA
TGCGCCAGCAGCTTGGGGGCTAGCGGGTTTTCCTACGAGCAGTACTTC	CASSLGASGFSYEQYF	TRBV5-1	TRBJ2-7	TRBD2	once
TGCAGCGTAGCCGGGACAGGGGTTCACGAGCAGTACTTC	CSVAGTGVHEQYF	TRBV29-1	TRBJ2-7	TRBD1	NA
TGTGCCAGCAGTTCAGCCGCAGCTACGCAGTATTTT	CASSSAAATQYF	TRBV28	TRBJ2-3	NA	NA
TGTGCCAGCAGTGAGGGATATCAAAATGAGCAGTTCTTC	CASSEGYQNEQFF	TRBV2	TRBJ2-1	NA	NA
TGTGCCAGCTCACCACTTCGGGACAGGGGTCACGAGCAGTACTTC	CASSPLRDRGHEQYF	TRBV18	TRBJ2-7	TRBD1	NA
TGTGCCAGCAGTTACTCCACATGGACAGTCTATAATTCACCCCTCCACTTT	CASSYSTWTVYNSPLHF	TRBV6-2/TRBV6-3	TRBJ1-6	NA	NA
TGTGCCAGCAGTCACAGGGGGCGTCGGGTAGGGGAGCTGTTTTTT	CASSHRGRRVGELFF	TRBV28	TRBJ2-2	TRBD1	once
TGCGCCAGCAGCCATGGGGACAGGGCCTATGGCTACACCTTC	CASSHGDRAYGYTF	TRBV4-1	TRBJ1-2	TRBD1	NA
TGTGCCAGCTCCCAGGATGTGGCAGGGATATATTCAGAGACCCAGTACTTC	CASSQDVAGIYSETQYF	TRBV18	TRBJ2-5	NA	NA
TGTGCCACCAGTCAATTTGTCTATGGCTACACCTTC	CATSQFVYGYTF	TRBV24-1	TRBJ1-2	NA	NA
TGTGCCAGCAGCGTAGAGGTGCGTTATGGGGGCTACACCTTC	CASSVEVRYGGYTF	TRBV9	TRBJ1-2	NA	NA
TGTGCCAGCAGTTATAGGGGGAACACTGAAGCTTTCTTT	CASSYRGNTEAFF	TRBV12-3/TRBV12-4	TRBJ1-1	NA	NA
TGCGCCAGCAGCCAGAACAGGGGGATGGAGAATCAGCCCCAGCATTTT	CASSQNRGMENQPQHF	TRBV4-3	TRBJ1-5	TRBD1	NA
TGTGCCAGCAGCCCCCAGGCAGGGGACCTTGAAGCTTTCTTT	CASSPQAGDLEAFF	TRBV7-9	TRBJ1-1	NA	once
TGTGCCACCAGCATCGGGACTGCCGCGATTTTT	CATSIGTAAIF	TRBV15	TRBJ1-4	NA	NA
TGTGCCAGCTCACCTGGGACAGACCGCCCTGAAGCTTTCTTT	CASSPGTDRPEAFF	TRBV18	TRBJ1-1	TRBD1	NA
TGTGCCAGCAGCCCACTTCCCAGGACTAGCGGAACGGGGGAGCAGTACTTC	CASSPLPRTSGTGEQYF	TRBV7-6	TRBJ2-7	TRBD2	NA
TGCAGTGCTAGTCGTCCAGGGGGGAGAACTGAAGCTTTCTTT	CSASRPGGRTEAFF	TRBV20-1	TRBJ1-1	TRBD1	NA
TGTGCCAGCTCACCACCGGGAGGGGCTTCCGAGACCCAGTACTTC	CASSPPGGASETQYF	TRBV18	TRBJ2-5	TRBD2	once